This is a list of T cell receptor beta chains from one sample in a study of T-cell memory formation after mild COVID-19. TCRdb re-called the 5' RACE reads through MiXCR, storing one row per CDR3 protein. Here the sample spans fewer than 40,000 distinct CDR3 sequences, 7.7% being singletons. Sequenced material: PBMCs or a T cell subset sorted from them (not recorded which). The origin of the receptors is a man younger than 35 who had mild COVID-19 (a few samples of this study predate the infection). Cell type and time point are not known. CDR3s include the opening cysteine and the closing phenylalanine or tryptophan. Each record gives: J gene, V gene, clone size, D gene, CDR3 DNA, CDR3 protein. A D gene is named only where the DNA matches it firmly. The size entry is marked missing in some rows and otherwise reads once, few, many or a size class.

j_call: TRBJ1-2; v_call: TRBV20-1; clone_size: many; d_call: TRBD1; cdr3_nt: TGCAGTGCTAGAAGGGACAGTAACTATGGCTACACCTTC; cdr3_aa: CSARRDSNYGYTF
j_call: TRBJ1-1; v_call: TRBV20-1; clone_size: many; d_call: .; cdr3_nt: TGCAGTGCTCTCGGCGGGAACACTGAAGCTTTCTTT; cdr3_aa: CSALGGNTEAFF
j_call: TRBJ1-2; v_call: TRBV4-3; clone_size: many; d_call: .; cdr3_nt: TGCGCCAGCAGCCAAGATAAGTGGTCTCAGCCCAACTATGGCTACACCTTC; cdr3_aa: CASSQDKWSQPNYGYTF
j_call: TRBJ2-7; v_call: TRBV6-2/TRBV6-3; clone_size: .; d_call: .; cdr3_nt: TGTGCCAGCAGTTATCTGGATGGGAACCCCTGGGGCAACGAGCAGTACTTC; cdr3_aa: CASSYLDGNPWGNEQYF
j_call: TRBJ2-3; v_call: TRBV20-1; clone_size: .; d_call: TRBD2; cdr3_nt: TGCAGTGCTAGAGATTACCAGCGGGGGGCGAATACGCAGTATTTT; cdr3_aa: CSARDYQRGANTQYF
j_call: TRBJ2-7; v_call: TRBV12-5; clone_size: many; d_call: .; cdr3_nt: TGTGCTAGTGGTTTGGAGGGGTTCAACGAGCAGTACTTC; cdr3_aa: CASGLEGFNEQYF
j_call: TRBJ1-2; v_call: TRBV12-3/TRBV12-4; clone_size: few; d_call: TRBD1; cdr3_nt: TGTGCCAGCAGTTTCTCCGGGACAGGGGCTAACTATGGCTACACCTTC; cdr3_aa: CASSFSGTGANYGYTF
j_call: TRBJ2-1; v_call: TRBV5-6; clone_size: many; d_call: TRBD2; cdr3_nt: TGTGCCAGCAGCCTAGGACTAGCGGGCTCCTACAATGAGCAGTTCTTC; cdr3_aa: CASSLGLAGSYNEQFF
j_call: TRBJ2-5; v_call: TRBV30; clone_size: .; d_call: .; cdr3_nt: TGTGCCTGGGGGTACCAAGAGACCCAGTACTTC; cdr3_aa: CAWGYQETQYF
j_call: TRBJ2-1; v_call: TRBV3-1; clone_size: many; d_call: .; cdr3_nt: TGTGCCAGCAGCCACTTGATGGGGGGCCCCAATGAGCAGTTCTTC; cdr3_aa: CASSHLMGGPNEQFF
j_call: TRBJ1-6; v_call: TRBV4-3; clone_size: many; d_call: .; cdr3_nt: TGCGCCAGCAGCCAAGCCCTAAGCTCCTATAATTCACCCCTCCACTTT; cdr3_aa: CASSQALSSYNSPLHF
j_call: TRBJ1-1; v_call: TRBV5-1; clone_size: many; d_call: .; cdr3_nt: TGCGCCAGCACCCTTTGGGATTCGGACACTGAAGCTTTCTTT; cdr3_aa: CASTLWDSDTEAFF
j_call: TRBJ2-1; v_call: TRBV3-1; clone_size: many; d_call: TRBD1; cdr3_nt: TGTGCCAGCAGCCAAGGCATGGGACAGGCTACCGACAATGAGCAGTTCTTC; cdr3_aa: CASSQGMGQATDNEQFF
j_call: TRBJ2-6; v_call: TRBV5-1; clone_size: many; d_call: .; cdr3_nt: TGCGCCAGCAGCTTGACTGGGGCCAACGTCCTGACTTTC; cdr3_aa: CASSLTGANVLTF
j_call: TRBJ2-5; v_call: TRBV6-9; clone_size: few; d_call: TRBD1; cdr3_nt: TGTGCCAGCAGTTATAGGCCGGACAGGCAAGAGACCCAGTACTTC; cdr3_aa: CASSYRPDRQETQYF
j_call: TRBJ1-1; v_call: TRBV10-3; clone_size: .; d_call: TRBD1; cdr3_nt: TGTGCCATGAGACAGGGGTTTGAGACTGAAGCTTTCTTT; cdr3_aa: CAMRQGFETEAFF
j_call: TRBJ1-1; v_call: TRBV3-1; clone_size: many; d_call: .; cdr3_nt: TGTGCCAGCAGCCACACCCGGGGCACTGAAGCTTTCTTT; cdr3_aa: CASSHTRGTEAFF
j_call: TRBJ1-2; v_call: TRBV7-2; clone_size: .; d_call: TRBD1; cdr3_nt: TGTGCCAGCAGCCAGAGACAGGGACCGAGTGGCTACACCTTC; cdr3_aa: CASSQRQGPSGYTF
j_call: TRBJ2-3; v_call: TRBV7-2; clone_size: .; d_call: .; cdr3_nt: TGTGCCAGCAGCTTAGGGACTCGTGATACGCAGTATTTT; cdr3_aa: CASSLGTRDTQYF
j_call: TRBJ1-5; v_call: TRBV6-5; clone_size: many; d_call: TRBD1; cdr3_nt: TGTGCCAGCAGTACGGGGACAGGGGGGAGGCAGCCCCAGCATTTT; cdr3_aa: CASSTGTGGRQPQHF
j_call: TRBJ2-1; v_call: TRBV6-2/TRBV6-3; clone_size: medium-sized; d_call: .; cdr3_nt: TGTGCCAGCAGATACCTAGCGGAGGGGGGGCACAATGAGCAGTTCTTC; cdr3_aa: CASRYLAEGGHNEQFF
j_call: TRBJ2-5; v_call: TRBV5-5; clone_size: many; d_call: TRBD1; cdr3_nt: TGTGCCAGCAGCTACCCCGGGACAGGCGAGACCCAGTACTTC; cdr3_aa: CASSYPGTGETQYF
j_call: TRBJ2-3; v_call: TRBV12-3/TRBV12-4; clone_size: many; d_call: .; cdr3_nt: TGTGCCAGCAGTTTACGGGAAGATACGCAGTATTTT; cdr3_aa: CASSLREDTQYF
j_call: TRBJ1-2; v_call: TRBV20-1; clone_size: few; d_call: .; cdr3_nt: TGCAGTGCTAGAAATCTCGGCGCGAGTGGGGGCTACACCTTC; cdr3_aa: CSARNLGASGGYTF
j_call: TRBJ1-6; v_call: TRBV9; clone_size: few; d_call: .; cdr3_nt: TGTGCCAGCAGCGTAGGTTATTTAGGTTCACCCCTCCACTTT; cdr3_aa: CASSVGYLGSPLHF
j_call: TRBJ2-5; v_call: TRBV11-2; clone_size: many; d_call: TRBD1; cdr3_nt: TGTGCCAGCAGCCCTTGGACAGGGGCGGGCCGGGAGACCCAGTACTTC; cdr3_aa: CASSPWTGAGRETQYF
j_call: TRBJ1-4; v_call: TRBV7-2; clone_size: .; d_call: TRBD1; cdr3_nt: TGTGCCAGCAGCATAGAGACAGGGGTTGGTGAAAAACTGTTTTTT; cdr3_aa: CASSIETGVGEKLFF
j_call: TRBJ1-2; v_call: TRBV9; clone_size: many; d_call: .; cdr3_nt: TGTGCCAGCAGCTTCCGGTTAGGGGGGGGCTACACCTTC; cdr3_aa: CASSFRLGGGYTF
j_call: TRBJ1-5; v_call: TRBV5-8; clone_size: many; d_call: .; cdr3_nt: TGTGCCAGCAGCTTCGAGGGCTATAGCAATCAGCCCCAGCATTTT; cdr3_aa: CASSFEGYSNQPQHF
j_call: TRBJ2-1; v_call: TRBV29-1; clone_size: few; d_call: .; cdr3_nt: TGCAGCGTTGTGACAGCTAGCAATGAGCAGTTCTTC; cdr3_aa: CSVVTASNEQFF
j_call: TRBJ1-1; v_call: TRBV7-2; clone_size: many; d_call: .; cdr3_nt: TGTGCCAGCAGCTTGAACACTGAAGCTTTCTTT; cdr3_aa: CASSLNTEAFF
j_call: TRBJ1-1; v_call: TRBV5-1; clone_size: .; d_call: TRBD1; cdr3_nt: TGCGCCAGCAGCCGGACAGGGGCGCGGACTGAAGCTTTCTTT; cdr3_aa: CASSRTGARTEAFF
j_call: TRBJ1-5; v_call: TRBV20-1; clone_size: many; d_call: TRBD1; cdr3_nt: TGCAGTGCTAGACCCCCCAGGGGGGGACAGCCCCAGCATTTT; cdr3_aa: CSARPPRGGQPQHF
j_call: TRBJ2-1; v_call: TRBV7-2; clone_size: many; d_call: TRBD2; cdr3_nt: TGTGCCAGCAGCAAACTAGCGGGGGGGAATTTCGCCCAAATTGAGCAGTTCTTC; cdr3_aa: CASSKLAGGNFAQIEQFF
j_call: TRBJ1-2; v_call: TRBV7-3; clone_size: .; d_call: .; cdr3_nt: TGTGCCAGCAGCCGGGACGCCACTGGCTACACCTTC; cdr3_aa: CASSRDATGYTF
j_call: TRBJ1-1; v_call: TRBV6-2/TRBV6-3; clone_size: many; d_call: TRBD1; cdr3_nt: TGTGCCAGCAGCAGGACCGGACAGGGAAACACTGAAGCTTTCTTT; cdr3_aa: CASSRTGQGNTEAFF
j_call: TRBJ1-1; v_call: TRBV24-1; clone_size: .; d_call: .; cdr3_nt: TGTGCCACCACCGGGGCCGCGGTAAGTCACACTGAAGCTTTCTTT; cdr3_aa: CATTGAAVSHTEAFF
j_call: TRBJ1-2; v_call: TRBV5-1; clone_size: many; d_call: TRBD1; cdr3_nt: TGCGCCAGCAGGTCGAAGACAGGGAAGGATTATGGCTACACCTTC; cdr3_aa: CASRSKTGKDYGYTF
j_call: TRBJ1-2; v_call: TRBV5-5; clone_size: many; d_call: TRBD1; cdr3_nt: TGTGCCAGCAGCTTGGAGGAGGGGGCCCCCCATGGCTACACCTTC; cdr3_aa: CASSLEEGAPHGYTF
j_call: TRBJ1-5; v_call: TRBV28; clone_size: many; d_call: .; cdr3_nt: TGTGCCAGCAGTTTCCGGTCCCCCCAGCAGCATTTT; cdr3_aa: CASSFRSPQQHF
j_call: TRBJ2-5; v_call: TRBV2; clone_size: many; d_call: TRBD1; cdr3_nt: TGTGCCAGCCACCTGGACAGGTCAGAGACCCAGTACTTC; cdr3_aa: CASHLDRSETQYF